Listed below are T cell receptor beta chains from one sample, sequenced in a study of T cell responses to AZD1222 COVID-19 vaccine. Sequencing used immunoSEQ multiplex PCR; TCRdb keeps in-frame clones, though not all of them. The sample yields some 120,000 clones, about 89% seen once. The starting material was peripheral blood, obtained on day 0 of MenACWY control vaccination. The receptors were sampled from an adult in good health. Each CDR3 is given with its conserved first and last residue. The D gene is left open where the match is weak. Some rows have no size entry. The others give once, few or many, or a class for an expanded clone.

TRBV9,12,TRBJ2-1,-,-,TGTGCCAGCAGCCACGACTACAATGAGCAGTTCTTC,CASSHDYNEQFF
TRBV6-1,15,TRBJ1-2,-,-,TGTGCCAGCAGTGAAGTTCCGCTAGGACACTATGGCTACACCTTC,CASSEVPLGHYGYTF
TRBV3-1/TRBV3-2,16,TRBJ1-5,-,-,TGTGCCAGCAGCCATGGAGTGGCGGGGAGCAATCAGCCCCAGCATTTT,CASSHGVAGSNQPQHF
TRBV7-8,15,TRBJ1-5,-,-,TGTGCCAGCAGCTTAGAGGGGCTTAGCAATCAGCCCCAGCATTTT,CASSLEGLSNQPQHF
TRBV6-5,14,TRBJ1-2,-,-,TGTGCCAGCAGCCCCGGAGGCAGGGACTATGGCTACACCTTC,CASSPGGRDYGYTF
TRBV7-8,13,TRBJ1-5,-,-,TGTGCCAGCAGCTTAGAAAATAATCAGCCCCAGCATTTT,CASSLENNQPQHF
TRBV20-1,12,TRBJ1-1,-,-,TGCAGTGCTAGTGCCCCGAACACTGAAGCTTTCTTT,CSASAPNTEAFF
TRBV7-3,13,TRBJ2-7,-,-,TGTGCCAGCAGCTTGGGTACGGGCTACGAGCAGTACTTC,CASSLGTGYEQYF
TRBV25-1,16,TRBJ1-2,TRBD1,-,TGTGCCAGCAGTGAGCCCGGGACAGGGGTTTTTAGTGGCTACACCTTC,CASSEPGTGVFSGYTF
TRBV7-2,13,TRBJ1-1,-,-,TGTGCCAGCAGCCAACAGGTGAACACTGAAGCTTTCTTT,CASSQQVNTEAFF
TRBV27,13,TRBJ2-7,-,-,TGTGCCAGCAGTTTTTCCGGGTCCTACGAGCAGTACTTC,CASSFSGSYEQYF
TRBV27,16,TRBJ2-5,TRBD2,-,TGTGCCAGCAGTGCTGTGACTAGCGGGGTTCAAGAGACCCAGTACTTC,CASSAVTSGVQETQYF
TRBV6-2/TRBV6-3,17,TRBJ2-7,-,-,TGTGCCAGCAGTTACCCCCTTCTTGTTCGACAGACCTACGAGCAGTACTTC,CASSYPLLVRQTYEQYF
TRBV27,13,TRBJ2-7,-,-,TGTGCCAGCACTGGGACAAATACCTACGAGCAGTACTTC,CASTGTNTYEQYF
TRBV7-6,15,TRBJ2-3,TRBD1,-,TGTGCCAGCAGCTTAGCCATCCAGGGGGTAGATACGCAGTATTTT,CASSLAIQGVDTQYF
TRBV18,13,TRBJ1-2,TRBD1,-,TGTGCCAGCTCACCACAGGGGGCGCATGGCTACACCTTC,CASSPQGAHGYTF
TRBV9,16,TRBJ1-1,-,-,TGTGCCAGCAGTGCTATTAAGGGAGATGGGAACACTGAAGCTTTCTTT,CASSAIKGDGNTEAFF
TRBV7-2,12,TRBJ2-3,-,once,TGTGCCAGCAGCTTGACGTCAGATACGCAGTATTTT,CASSLTSDTQYF
TRBV4-1,16,TRBJ2-2,-,-,TGCGCCAGCAGCCAAGCGGCCAACTTGAACACCGGGGAGCTGTTTTTT,CASSQAANLNTGELFF
TRBV30,14,TRBJ2-1,TRBD2,-,TGTGCCTGGTCGGGACTAGCGGGTCCCAATGAGCAGTTCTTC,CAWSGLAGPNEQFF
TRBV7-6,16,TRBJ2-5,TRBD2,-,TGTGCCAGCAGCTTTCGAATAGCGGGAGAGGGAGAGACCCAGTACTTC,CASSFRIAGEGETQYF
TRBV5-1,14,TRBJ1-6,-,-,TGCGCCAGCAGGTTTGCAGGGGCGAATTCACCCCTCCACTTT,CASRFAGANSPLHF
TRBV25-1,13,TRBJ1-4,-,-,TGTGCCAGCAGTGAATCGGGGGAAGAAAAACTGTTTTTT,CASSESGEEKLFF
TRBV27,13,TRBJ1-1,-,-,TGTGCCAGCAGTTTAAGCAAGAACACTGAAGCTTTCTTT,CASSLSKNTEAFF
TRBV3-1/TRBV3-2,14,TRBJ1-5,TRBD1,-,TGTGCCAGCAGCCAAGGACAGGGTGCTCAGCCCCAGCATTTT,CASSQGQGAQPQHF
TRBV5-6,16,TRBJ2-2,-,-,TGTGCCAGCAGCCCGACTCGGGTCTACGCCACCGGGGAGCTGTTTTTT,CASSPTRVYATGELFF
TRBV12-3/TRBV12-4,13,TRBJ1-1,-,-,TGTGCCAGCGGAACCCTTGGGCGCACTGAAGCTTTCTTT,CASGTLGRTEAFF
TRBV9,16,TRBJ2-5,TRBD2,-,TGTGCCAGCAGCGCCGATAGCGGGAGGACCCGGGAGACCCAGTACTTC,CASSADSGRTRETQYF
TRBV3-1/TRBV3-2,11,TRBJ2-7,-,-,TGTGCCAGCCGCAATAGCTACGAGCAGTACTTC,CASRNSYEQYF
TRBV7-8,18,TRBJ2-7,TRBD2,-,TGTGCCAGCAGCTTTCCTAGGACTAGCGGGAGCGTCTTTGTCGAGCAGTACTTC,CASSFPRTSGSVFVEQYF
TRBV2,17,TRBJ1-5,-,-,TGTGCCAGCAGTAGGACGGTGGGGGAATATAGCAATCAGCCCCAGCATTTT,CASSRTVGEYSNQPQHF
TRBV7-8,18,TRBJ2-6,-,-,TGTGCCAGCAGCTTAGCGGGGGGCTCCGCCTCTGGGGCCAACGTCCTGACTTTC,CASSLAGGSASGANVLTF
TRBV10-3,16,TRBJ1-6,TRBD1,-,TGTGCCATCAGTGAGACAGGGACAGGATTCAATTCACCCCTCCACTTT,CAISETGTGFNSPLHF
TRBV6-5,14,TRBJ2-7,TRBD1,-,TGTGCCAGCACTGGGACAGGGGGTACTTACGAGCAGTACTTC,CASTGTGGTYEQYF
TRBV5-4,13,TRBJ2-3,-,-,TGTGCCAGCAGCCAACAGGGATCAGATACGCAGTATTTT,CASSQQGSDTQYF
TRBV6-1,15,TRBJ1-1,-,-,TGTGCCAGCAGTGAATTGGGCGGAGGGAATTTAGAAGCTTTCTTT,CASSELGGGNLEAFF
TRBV7-8,15,TRBJ1-2,-,-,TGTGCCAGCACCTCCGGGACACATGCTAACTATGGCTACACCTTC,CASTSGTHANYGYTF
TRBV5-1,15,TRBJ1-1,-,-,TGCGCCAGCAGCTTTGTGGATGGGCGGGGCGCTGAAGCTTTCTTT,CASSFVDGRGAEAFF
TRBV6-5,16,TRBJ2-7,TRBD2,-,TGTGCCAGCAGTTCGACCGAAGCGGGAGGGTTCTACGAGCAGTACTTC,CASSSTEAGGFYEQYF
TRBV9,13,TRBJ1-3,-,-,TGTGCCAGCAGCCCCCAAGGGGGAAACACCATATATTTT,CASSPQGGNTIYF
TRBV5-4,15,TRBJ1-2,-,-,TGTGTCAGCAGCCCCCGAGGGCGCTCCCGGGATGGCTACACCTTC,CVSSPRGRSRDGYTF
TRBV7-2,18,TRBJ1-5,-,-,TGTGCCAGCAGCGAAAGTTTTTGGGGAGGGGAGAGCAATCAGCCCCAGCATTTT,CASSESFWGGESNQPQHF